This TCR beta chain came from a study of cytomegalovirus exposure and HLA in healthy donors (dated by TCRdb to about 2017). General notes on the study: An earlier analysis of roughly 630 of the donors reported 250 to 300 Gb of sequence data and 117 million unique TCR beta sequences from roughly 200 million T cells. About 280 gigabases of sequencing data and 70 million to 100 million unique TCR sequences were included in an early release covering over 600 HLA-typed donors. The genetic ancestry cluster associated with self-reported Caucasian donors included about four fifths of the approximately 400 genotyped donors. The study aimed to test whether cataloging public T cell receptors could reveal signatures of past pathogen exposure. The T cell repertoires of 700 or so subjects were profiled by immunosequencing and related to cytomegalovirus serostatus. A separate validation cohort of approximately 130 different subjects was used in addition to the approximately 700-subject first cohort. To predict cytomegalovirus infection status, the study combined high-throughput TCR immunosequencing, statistical association of individual TCRs with disease status, and machine learning. A later analysis re-examined previously published TCR beta repertoires from 600 to 700 donors and added high-resolution HLA genotyping to investigate patterns of TCR occurrence. The later analysis used no new phenotypic data to find candidate immune exposures, relying instead on TCR beta sequences and their occurrence across donors. An earlier analysis of several hundred of the donors applied high-throughput TCR beta sequencing to assess whether each TCR beta V gene segment acted as functional or pseudogenic. Alongside the repertoire data, information on donor age, sex, ethnicity and CMV serostatus was compiled. Genome-wide SNP genotypes for about 65% of the 666 donors were used in a later genetic analysis, which treated that subset as a discovery cohort. All discovery cohort repertoires had been generated on a single sequencing platform. HLA typing covered class I and class II loci at four-digit resolution. The number of donors typed differed by locus, with about 629-630 for A, B, C, DRB1 and DQB1, 522 for DQA1, 606 for DPA1, and over 400 for DPB1. Because of strong linkage in the cohort, 5 or 6 DR-DQ haplotypes were treated as single units for association and clustering. Among several hundred genotyped donors of the cohort, an average of approximately 200,000 unique TCR beta nucleotide sequences was sequenced per donor, of which approximately 18% were non-productive.

The cohort consisted of 650 to 700 healthy bone marrow donors. At the time of sampling, every cohort member was nominally healthy, though immune exposures that went unrecorded were likely present. The donor was CMV seropositive and belonged to the group of 250 to 300 seropositive cohort members. A peripheral blood sample was collected from each donor, and TCR beta sequencing was performed on peripheral blood mononuclear cells. Genomic DNA was extracted from the blood cell samples with the Qiagen DNeasy Blood Extraction Kit. The CDR3 has 15 amino acids, counting the end cysteine and phenylalanine. Here the CDR3 DNA is all that survives: 45 bases in frame from base 1. CDR1 is given as MNHEY and CDR2 as SVGAGI, both from the germline V gene. V ends up 4 bases short and J 0 bases short, with an unmatched junction base count of 5. Note on this clone: The specificity of this receptor is unknown. Base-call qualities are not available, and no considerably larger clone is one nucleotide away.

General findings and caveats noted by the study authors: When HLA alleles, especially DR and DQ, strongly co-occurred, TCR associations were difficult to assign to individual alleles. In a later analysis, some 17,000 TCR beta sequences were associated with specific HLA alleles at a false discovery rate of 0.05. In this cohort, only TCR beta chains were sequenced, and detectable features were limited by the absence of alpha or paired-chain data. Because the 87-base-pair reads could not distinguish some IMGT-functional V segments, including TRBV6-2 and TRBV6-3, those segments were excluded. Linkage disequilibrium might explain the correlated functional status among segregating V segments, but an unknown experimental factor could not be excluded. In an earlier analysis of roughly 500 of the donors, most TCR beta V segments appeared in productive rearrangements about 87% or about 30% of the time, broadly matching IMGT annotations. A group of highly shared sequence variants was considered likely to be a technical artifact of the sequencing pipeline. A later analysis reported that several top co-occurrence clusters appeared linked to parvovirus B19, influenza, CMV and Epstein-Barr virus. A further reported finding was that TCR beta sequences accurately predicted the HLA-A and HLA-B alleles for most subjects in the first cohort. In a later genetic analysis, a missense DCLRE1C variant was associated with V-gene and J-gene trimming of TCR beta chains, and the association was replicated in an independent cohort. CMV serostatus was the only immune exposure information available for the cohort. Most CMV-associated TCR beta chains appeared to be HLA-restricted in a later analysis, and the HLA associations seemed to be driven largely by CMV exposure. The study gave a list of around 170 TCR beta chains associated with cytomegalovirus. In both the original and validation cohorts, the classifier was reported to diagnose cytomegalovirus status with high specificity and sensitivity. A later analysis found that TCR association rates varied across HLA loci, with DRB1 alleles showing the most associated TCRs and HLA-C alleles the fewest. A few of the identified cytomegalovirus-associated TCR beta chains were confirmed in vitro to be specific for cytomegalovirus antigens. Fewer than 20 rarely observed V segments, including chromosome 9 orphons, were excluded from the earlier analysis of about 610 of the donors because counts were too low. Presence/absence analyses assumed roughly uniform sequencing depth across donors, an assumption that may not hold. Because some donors lacked HLA typing at each locus, the association tests relied only on the typed subset. In a later analysis, HLA-associated TCR beta chains showed more clonal expansion and lower generation probabilities than non-associated chains that were equally common. While some public TCRs were present in many individuals, most TCR sequences turned up only very rarely across donors. According to the authors, the approach could potentially be generalized to other disease states and immunological phenotypes. In a later genetic analysis, fewer N-insertions in productive TCRs were reported among donors in an Asian-associated ancestry cluster than the 666-donor mean.

The library was built by means of the immunoSEQ multiplex PCR assay. For the multiplex PCR, a mixture combining 60 forward primers for TCR Vbeta segments and 13 reverse primers for TCR Jbeta segments was used. The CDR3 region of rearranged TCR beta genes was amplified from genomic DNA by a multiplex PCR assay. The amplified TCR beta libraries were sequenced on the Illumina HiSeq System as 87-base-pair reads. In the paper's pipeline: In a later analysis, tens of millions of unique TCR beta chains were counted across the approximately 620 repertoires, and around 11 million of these chains were shared by at least two donors. A nearest-neighbor algorithm error-corrected the raw reads and collapsed the reads into unique sequences, merging closely related sequences to remove PCR and sequencing errors. To assign V, D and J gene segments, CDR3 sequences were aligned to IMGT reference sequences. For a sequence to be retained, at least a six-nucleotide match to both a V gene segment and a J gene segment was required. A rearrangement counted as productive if the CDR3 had no stop codons and remained in frame with V and J, and every other rearrangement counted as non-productive. CDR3 was defined by IMGT convention, running from the second conserved V-encoded cysteine to the conserved J-encoded phenylalanine. Sequences without an unambiguous match to a single V gene segment were excluded from the earlier analysis of about 640 of the donors. In an earlier analysis of about 590 of the donors, a V segment was called functional when productive rearrangements were above 56.7%, and segregating when the standard deviation between donors exceeded 5%. A statistical classification framework was developed to diagnose cytomegalovirus status using the catalog of TCR beta chain sequences. In a later analysis, TCR nucleotide sequences were compared against IMGT/GENE-DB human TR gene sequences so that V and J genes could be assigned. In a later analysis, CDR3 sequences and most-parsimonious VDJ recombination scenarios were assigned using the TCRdist pipeline. In a later analysis, every TCR beta chain was defined by the combination of its CDR3 amino acid sequence and its V-gene family, and reads without a unique V-gene family were dropped. A later analysis removed 550 to 650 highly shared, low-generation-probability nucleotide sequences to deal with suspected cross-contamination and a sequencing artifact. For each public chain, a later analysis derived a clonal expansion index from normalized ranks of inferred template counts within each repertoire. Generation probabilities in a later analysis came from a VDJ recombination model fitted to out-of-frame rearrangements, and those results were checked against IGoR. Hypergeometric tests were used in a later analysis to score TCR-TCR, TCR-HLA and TCR-CMV co-occurrence, with a repertoire-size bias correction applied to the TCR pairs. In a later analysis, false discovery rates were estimated by permuting HLA or CMV assignments 20 times. In a later analysis, co-occurring TCRs were grouped using DBSCAN, and TCRdist sequence similarity was added for clustering within HLA-allele-positive subsets. Repertoires with fewer than 30,000 or more than 120,000 public chains were left out of co-occurrence clustering, as were a handful of repertoires with anomalous nucleotide sharing. In its TCRdb copy, this immuneACCESS table keeps in-frame sequences only and misses some clones. Where compared with another copy, unresolved V genes explain less than half of these, and the others have no known cause. The DNA was the basis for D and trimming; V, J and clone size are from that table. The sample table holds about 190,000 clones, of which 77% were seen once. Of the sample, 2.1% is held by the ten largest clones.

Source material: PBMCs. The sequence was obtained from a woman aged 30 to 39 in good health and CMV-seropositive. The chain is assembled from TRBV6-5 and TRBJ1-2; TRBD1 agrees with 7 junctional bases. The CDR3 region reads CASSSRQGANYGYTF. The DNA sequence reads TGTGCCAGCAGTTCCCGACAGGGAGCTAACTATGGCTACACCTTC.